This T cell receptor (beta chain) originates from a study of T cells in Graves' hyperthyroidism and ophthalmopathy. Regarding the study as a whole: Blood shared most expanded thyroid clonotypes above 0.001.

Amplification of TCR beta CDR3 regions was performed using RNA transcripts as template. HTBI primers were employed in a first-round RT-PCR of the TCR CDR3. Each CDR3 protein gets one entry after TCRdb re-called the multiplex PCR reads with MiXCR. Of roughly 750,000 distinct CDR3 sequences in the sample, roughly 15% were seen once. Germline V gene lookup returns CDR1 MNHNY and CDR2 SVGAGI (reference sequence). The ends were cut back, 2 bases at V and 3 bases at J, with 15 bases in the middle. The CDR3 is 16 amino acids. This clonotype was seen a few times. Its antigen is unknown. Every diagnosis used clinical symptoms, serum thyroxine and TRAb, thyroid ultrasound and orbital computed tomography.

V gene TRBV6-6 combines with J gene TRBJ2-3; D might be TRBD1 or TRBD2, each matching 6 bases. The clonotype comes from a man aged 18 to 29 with Graves' hyperthyroidism. What was sequenced was blood. As DNA, the CDR3 is TGTGCCAGCAGTTACAACGGGGGCGGAGGGACAGATACGCAGTATTTT. Translated, it gives CASSYNGGGGTDTQYF.